This T cell receptor beta chain was retrieved from a study of T cell responses to AZD1222 COVID-19 vaccine. For the study at large: Second doses at about 4 or about 12 weeks were pooled.

A word on this clone: Antigen specificity is unknown.

General study results and limits: Two doses of AZD1222 preceded a rise in Spike-specific TCR breadth and depth. Spike was spanned by vaccine-associated CD4 TCRs, with dominance at 160-218 and 743-854. Clonal diversity was possibly underestimated, and white British individuals and females predominated among donors.

The CDR3 is 17 amino acids. Trimming at V came to 2 bases and at J to 0 bases, leaving 6 bases not matched to a gene. Looked up from germline, CDR1 is WNHNN and CDR2 is SYGVQD (reference sequence). Here immunoSEQ multiplex PCR was the method, and the copy in TCRdb shows in-frame clones only, minus some. The data hold 100,000 to 150,000 clones, with 89% observed a single time. The source is an adult in good health. This sequence joins TRBV10-1 and TRBJ1-4; TRBD1 matches 7 bases. Sequenced here: peripheral blood, sampled on day 0 of AZD1222 vaccination. This CDR3 reads CASSEEGQLATNEKLFF. CDR3 bases: TGCGCCAGCAGTGAGGAGGGACAGCTAGCAACTAATGAAAAACTGTTTTTT.